One and the same sample provided the 15 T cell receptor beta chains below, sequenced in a study of radiation and T cells in renal cell carcinoma. Treatment here: 15 Gy SBRT to primary tumor, nephrectomy 4 weeks later. Profiled with immunoSEQ multiplex PCR; TCRdb holds only in-frame clones, not every one. The data show about 20,000 clones, roughly two thirds seen once. Sequenced material: tumor tissue, taken from a patient whose treatment included radiotherapy and nephrectomy. Receptors originate from an older woman with renal cell carcinoma.

The chain couples TRBV11-2 to TRBJ2-5, with 9 positions matching TRBD2. Per the germline V gene, CDR1 is SGHAT and CDR2 is FQNNGV. The CDR3 is made up of 15 amino acids. V dropped 1 base and J dropped 4; count of bases not matched to a gene: 4. The CDR3 sequence: CASSLGPTSGETQYF. The CDR3 region has the DNA TGTGCCAGCAGCTTAGGTCCGACTAGCGGAGAGACCCAGTACTTC.

This rearrangement joins TRBV27 to TRBJ2-7, with 11 nucleotides matching TRBD2. CDR3 length: 16 residues. V shed 5 bases, J shed 1 base, and the junction held 7 bases outside the gene matches. Germline CDR1 MNHEY, CDR2 SMNVEV (reference sequence). The DNA for the CDR3 is TGTGCCAGCAGTCCGGAACTAGCGGGGGTTTCCTACGAGCAGTACTTC. Its protein is CASSPELAGVSYEQYF.

This clone appeared a single time. CDR3 bases: TGTGCCAGTTGGGAAATCCGGGACAGTCCCTACGAGCAGTACTTC. It yields the protein CASWEIRDSPYEQYF. The J gene is TRBJ2-7, the V gene TRBV19; 7 nucleotides line up with TRBD1. Germline CDR1 and CDR2: LNHDA and SQIVND (reference sequence). The trim removed 8 bases at V and 2 bases at J, leaving 12 bases unmatched. The CDR3 length is 15 residues.

The genes are TRBV28 and TRBJ2-1, with 9 bases lining up with TRBD1. CDR1 is MDHEN, CDR2 SYDVKM, per germline. The CDR3 consists of 15 residues. V lost 1 base to trimming and J lost 5 bases; unmatched junction nucleotides: 3. The CDR3 DNA reads as TGTGCCAGCAGTTTATTACAGGGGGCACACAATGAGCAGTTCTTC. The encoded protein is CASSLLQGAHNEQFF.

V gene TRBV6-5 combines with J gene TRBJ1-1; D ambiguous. Germline V gene sequence: CDR1 MNHEY, CDR2 SVGAGI. The V gene lost 5 bases and the J gene lost 5 bases, with 12 bases spanning the gap. This CDR3 has 13 residues. The CDR3 DNA reads as TGTGCCAGCAGTCGAACCTCCGGGACTGAAGCTTTCTTT. This sequence encodes CASSRTSGTEAFF.

The chain carries TRBV7-9 and TRBJ1-6; a possible D gene is TRBD1 (6 bases). The V gene's germline CDR1 is SEHNR and CDR2 FQNEAQ (reference sequence). V gave up 1 base and J gave up 11 bases, with 15 bases separating them. The CDR3 has 15 residues. The DNA for the CDR3 is TGTGCCAGCAGCTTAGGAGAGGGGGTGACAGCACCCCTCCACTTT. Encoded protein: CASSLGEGVTAPLHF.

The chain carries TRBV30 and TRBJ2-7, with 8 positions matching TRBD2. V lost 3 bases, J lost 7 bases, and 11 bases stayed unmatched. The CDR3 is made up of 14 amino acids. CDR1 is GTSNPN and CDR2 is SVGIG in the germline V gene (reference sequence). The CDR3: CAWSPPGTSGEQYF. CDR3 DNA sequence: TGTGCCTGGAGCCCCCCCGGGACTAGTGGTGAGCAGTACTTC. Full variable domain (rest looked up from reference TRBV30 and TRBJ2-7): SQTIHQWPATLVQPVGSPLSLECTVEGTSNPNLYWYRQAAGRGLQLLFYSVGIGQISSEVPQNLSASRPQDRQFILSSKKLLLSDSGFYLCAWSPPGTSGEQYFGPGTRLTVT.

The rearrangement uses TRBV15 and TRBJ2-1; D gene ambiguous. Germline assignment: CDR1 LNHNV and CDR2 YYDKDF (reference sequence). The CDR3 runs to 16 residues. The V end was cut by 1 base, the J end by 5 bases, with 15 bases between. CDR3 region: CATSRVGTYTDNEQFF. CDR3 nucleotides: TGTGCCACCAGCAGAGTCGGAACTTATACAGACAATGAGCAGTTCTTC.

This clone has a handful of counts. V and J are TRBV5-4 and TRBJ2-7, with D unclear. CDR3 length: 15 amino acids. Germline V gene sequence: CDR1 SGHNT, CDR2 YYREEE (reference sequence). V was shortened by 5 bases and J by 0 bases, with 15 bases between the two germline ends. As DNA, the CDR3 is TGTGCCAGCAGTGTTTGGTCGACCAGCTCCTACGAGCAGTACTTC. Translating it yields CASSVWSTSSYEQYF.

To note about this clone: Other DNA sequences of this sample code for an identical CDR3. The chain joins TRBV27 to TRBJ1-4; D possibly corresponds to TRBD1 (5 bases). CDR3 length equals 14 residues. The germline V gene encodes CDR1 MNHEY and CDR2 SMNVEV (reference sequence). Deletions cut 6 bases from V and 7 bases from J, with 15 bases between. The CDR3, as DNA: TGTGCCAGCAGCTTCAACGGGGGTCGTGAAAAACTGTTTTTT. Protein product: CASSFNGGREKLFF.

This clone was detected only once. V and J are TRBV4-2 and TRBJ2-3; the D gene is possibly TRBD1 (6 bases). This CDR3 is built from 15 residues. Looked up from germline, CDR1 is LGHNA and CDR2 is YNFKEQ. V shed 4 bases and J shed 2 bases, with 13 bases lying between them. Written as DNA, the CDR3 is TGTGCCAGCAGCCCGTCCGGGACACTCACAGATACGCAGTATTTT. Translation gives CASSPSGTLTDTQYF.

In regard to this clone: The junction shows a germline mismatch at one end, possibly a read error. The V call is TRBV5-4, the J call TRBJ2-1, with 9 bases aligning to TRBD2. Germline loops: CDR1 SGHNT, CDR2 YYREEE (reference sequence). CDR3 length equals 17 residues. This CDR3 is CASSQDVGGGARNEQFF. Here the CDR3 DNA reads TGCGCCAGCAGCCAAGATGTTGGCGGGGGGGCGAGGAATGAGCAGTTCTTC.

CDR3 nucleotides: TGTGCCAGCAGCTCCCTGACTAGCGGGGGGGCAAATGAGCAGTTCTTC. As protein: CASSSLTSGGANEQFF. The chain carries TRBV27 and TRBJ2-1, with 14 bases aligning to TRBD2. The CDR3 spans 16 residues. J gave up 7 bases and V 6 bases, and 8 bases lay outside the gene matches. Germline V gives CDR1 MNHEY, CDR2 SMNVEV (reference sequence).

The rearrangement joins TRBV19 to TRBJ1-1; D unresolved. Germline CDR1 LNHDA, CDR2 SQIVND (reference sequence). V was shortened by 4 bases and J by 1 base, with 16 bases between the two germline ends. The CDR3 totals 16 residues. This CDR3 reads CASSRRIYKPNTEAFF. The CDR3 DNA sequence: TGTGCCAGTAGTAGAAGGATCTATAAACCGAACACTGAAGCTTTCTTT.

A few counts support this clone. This sequence joins TRBV28 and TRBJ1-1; 9 nucleotides match TRBD1. The CDR3 has 13 amino acids. CDR1 is MDHEN, CDR2 SYDVKM, per germline. Germline trimming cut 8 bases from V and 0 bases from J; bases unmatched to any gene: 1. DNA of the CDR3: TGTGCCAGCGGACAGGGGATGAACACTGAAGCTTTCTTT. This gives the protein CASGQGMNTEAFF.